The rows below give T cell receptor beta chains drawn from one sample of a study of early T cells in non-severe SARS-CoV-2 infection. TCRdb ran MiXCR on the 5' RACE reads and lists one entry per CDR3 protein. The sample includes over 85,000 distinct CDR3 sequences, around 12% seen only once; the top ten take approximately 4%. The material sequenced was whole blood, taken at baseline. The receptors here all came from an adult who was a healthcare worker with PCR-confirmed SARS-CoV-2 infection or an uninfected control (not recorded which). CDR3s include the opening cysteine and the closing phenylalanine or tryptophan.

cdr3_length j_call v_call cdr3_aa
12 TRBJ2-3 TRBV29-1 CSVGLAGMGQYF
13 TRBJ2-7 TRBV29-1 CSVARRGDYEQYF
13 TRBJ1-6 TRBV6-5 CASSLWERSPLHF
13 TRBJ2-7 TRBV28 CASSSGTLYEQYF
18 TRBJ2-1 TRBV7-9 CASSLQGLAGGTYNEQFF
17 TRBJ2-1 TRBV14 CASSQDTRWGMDNEQFF
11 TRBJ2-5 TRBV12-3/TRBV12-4 CASSSMETQYF
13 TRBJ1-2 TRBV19 CASSMTSIYGYTF
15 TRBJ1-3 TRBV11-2 CASSTSPTEANTIYF
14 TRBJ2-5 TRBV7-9 CASSQTRGSETQYF
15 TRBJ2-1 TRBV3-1 CASNRLAGGPNEQFF
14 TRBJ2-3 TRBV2 CASFGTMTPDTQYF
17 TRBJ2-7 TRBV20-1 CSAREAVWTGDFYEQYF
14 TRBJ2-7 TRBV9 CASSPWAADYEQYF
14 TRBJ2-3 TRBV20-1 CSAEPLTGTDTQYF
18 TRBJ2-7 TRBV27 CASSLRRPSQGSSYEQYF
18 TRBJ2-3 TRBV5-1 CASSLEGLAGGFTDTQYF
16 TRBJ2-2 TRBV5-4 CASSLGQPANTGELFF
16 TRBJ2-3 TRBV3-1 CASSQDELTSTDTQYF
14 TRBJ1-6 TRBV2 CASSAFRGDSPLHF
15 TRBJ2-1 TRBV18 CASSPLAGGNNEQFF
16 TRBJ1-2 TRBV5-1 CASSLAPGAENYGYTF
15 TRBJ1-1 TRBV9 CASSVAPGPNTEAFF
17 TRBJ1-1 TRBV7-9 CASSPRRGQHMNTEAFF
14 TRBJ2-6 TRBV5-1 CASSRDTGANVLTF
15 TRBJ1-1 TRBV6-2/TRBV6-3 CASSSPGQLNTEAFF
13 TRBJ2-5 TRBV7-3 CASSLGSQETQYF
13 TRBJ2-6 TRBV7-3 CASSPQGANVLTF
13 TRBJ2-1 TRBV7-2 CASSLVAGNEQFF
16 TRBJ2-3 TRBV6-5 CASSNRLAGGPHTQYF
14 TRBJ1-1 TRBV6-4 CASSDSSENTEAFF
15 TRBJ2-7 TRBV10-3 CAISARQGASYEQYF
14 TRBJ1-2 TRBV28 CASSLDRTNYGYTF
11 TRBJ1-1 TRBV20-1 CRGLRDTEAFF
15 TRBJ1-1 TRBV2 CASSEGQPKNTEAFF
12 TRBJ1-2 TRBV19 CASNNRNYGYTF
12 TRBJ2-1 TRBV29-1 CSVESRIGEQFF
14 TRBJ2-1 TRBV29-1 CSANGGGTYNEQFF
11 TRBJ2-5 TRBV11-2 CASSPSKTQYF
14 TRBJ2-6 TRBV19 CASSTLPGANVLTF
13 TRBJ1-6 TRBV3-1 CASSQIALSPLHF
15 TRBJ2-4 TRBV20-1 CSAFGSDGAKNIQYF
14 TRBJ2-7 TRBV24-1 CATSDPNRPYEQYF
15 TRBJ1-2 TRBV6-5 CASSYGWQEFYGYTF
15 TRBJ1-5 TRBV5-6 CASSRVHGSNQPQHF
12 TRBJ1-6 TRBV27 CASSSPGHPLHF
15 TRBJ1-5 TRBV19 CASSTGLQGSQPQHF
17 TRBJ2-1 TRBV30 CAWRRGIGTRLYNEQFF
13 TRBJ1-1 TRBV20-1 CSASEGPYTEAFF
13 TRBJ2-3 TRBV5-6 CASSWGTADTQYF
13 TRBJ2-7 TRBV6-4 CARKREGSYEQYF
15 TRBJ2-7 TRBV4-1 CASSQDPDRGYEQYF
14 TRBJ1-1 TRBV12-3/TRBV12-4 CASSELGANTEAFF
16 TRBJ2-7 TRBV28 CASSLTPGGVRYEQYF
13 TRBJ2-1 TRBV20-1 CSAPGLAGHEQFF
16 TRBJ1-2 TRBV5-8 CASSLGTANPNYGYTF
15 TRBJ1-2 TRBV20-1 CSARRQPMANYGYTF
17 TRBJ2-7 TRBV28 CASSLLGAGVGSYEQYF